One and the same sample provided the 28 T cell receptor beta chains below, sequenced in a study of T cells in Graves' hyperthyroidism and ophthalmopathy (dated by TCRdb to the late 2010s). The receptor library was made with multiplex PCR. Sequencing instrument: Illumina HiSeq 2000. The TCR beta CDR3 regions were amplified from the RNA transcripts. A first-round RT-PCR of the TCR CDR3 used the HTBI primer set with the Qiagen OneStep RT-PCR kit. Through fastp at Q25 and MiXCR, TCRdb rebuilt clones from the public reads, retaining in-frame beta chains. Identical CDR3 protein sequences are pooled into one entry, listed with their most common genes and DNA. This sample is represented by a few hundred thousand distinct CDR3 sequences; roughly 15% of them were singletons. The top ten clones comprise around a fifth of the sample. The specimen was blood. Receptors were obtained from a woman aged 25 to 39 with Graves' ophthalmopathy.

This clonotype was seen at least ten times. This sequence joins TRBV5-1 and TRBJ2-7; tentative D call: TRBD1 (6 bases). The CDR3 has 14 residues. Per the germline V gene, CDR1 is SGHRS and CDR2 is YFSETQ. Deletions cut 3 bases from V and 2 bases from J, with 12 bases between. The CDR3 DNA is TGCGCCAGCAGCTCTGGGGACATTGCCTACGAGCAGTACTTC. This encodes CASSSGDIAYEQYF.

This clonotype was seen repeatedly, ten times or more. J is TRBJ1-5 and V is TRBV2; D remains ambiguous. The V and J ends lost 3 bases and 6 bases respectively, with 18 bases between them. The CDR3 length is 16 residues. CDR1 is SNHLY and CDR2 is FYNNEI in the germline V gene. DNA of the CDR3: TGTGCCAGCAGTGACCCAGCCCTATTCTTGGTTCAGCCCCAGCATTTT. Amino acids: CASSDPALFLVQPQHF.

Many counts were recorded for this clonotype. This rearrangement joins TRBV7-9 to TRBJ2-3, with D hard to call. Trimming removed 5 bases from V and 6 bases from J, with 18 bases in between. Germline V gives CDR1 SEHNR, CDR2 FQNEAQ (reference sequence). The CDR3 is 15 amino acids. The CDR3 sequence is CASSPPSRQRDTQYF. The CDR3 DNA is TGTGCCAGCAGCCCTCCGTCTAGGCAGCGTGATACGCAGTATTTT.

This rearrangement joins TRBV25-1 to TRBJ2-1; D ambiguous. The germline CDR1 and CDR2 sequences are MGHDK and SYGVNS. This CDR3 comprises 10 residues. Trimming removed 3 bases from V and 8 bases from J, with 2 bases in between. CDR3 protein: CASSEHEQFF. CDR3 DNA sequence: TGTGCCAGCAGTGAGCATGAGCAGTTCTTC.

Ten or more counts support this clonotype. DNA of the CDR3: TGTGCCAGCAGCGTACAGGGTTCTAATTCACCCCTCCACTTT. Translation: CASSVQGSNSPLHF. The chain couples TRBV9 to TRBJ1-6, with D perhaps TRBD1 (5 bases). V shed 1 base and J shed 6 bases, with 8 bases lying between them. The CDR3 loop spans 14 amino acids. Germline values: CDR1 SGDLS, CDR2 YYNGEE. Filled out from reference TRBV9 and TRBJ1-6, the complete variable domain reads DSGVTQTPKHLITATGQRVTLRCSPRSGDLSVYWYQQSLDQGLQFLIQYYNGEERAKGNILERFSAQQFPDLHSELNLSSLELGDSALYFCASSVQGSNSPLHFGNGTRLTVT.

The sample holds many counts of this clonotype. This rearrangement joins TRBV12-3 or TRBV12-4 to TRBJ1-6, with a tentative D call TRBD1 (6 bases). V lost 10 bases, J lost 4 bases, and 14 bases lay in between. The CDR3 runs to 14 residues. The CDR3 DNA follows: TGTGCCACTCAGGGGAGATTTTATAATTCACCCCTCCACTTT. Translating gives CATQGRFYNSPLHF.

The sample holds many counts of this clonotype. This chain uses TRBV7-3 with TRBJ2-2; no firm D call. The CDR3 loop spans 15 amino acids. V lost 6 bases, J lost 4 bases, and 15 bases lay in between. Germline assignment: CDR1 SGHTA and CDR2 FQGTGA. Here the CDR3 DNA reads TGTGCCAGCAGTATGGATCCTAGGGCCACCGGGGAGCTGTTTTTT. Amino acids: CASSMDPRATGELFF. Looking up the rest from reference TRBV7-3 and TRBJ2-2 gives the full variable domain: GAGVSQTPSNKVTEKGKYVELRCDPISGHTALYWYRQSLGQGPEFLIYFQGTGAADDSGLPNDRFFAVRPEGSVSTLKIQRTERGDSAVYLCASSMDPRATGELFFGEGSRLTVL.

This clonotype was observed a handful of times. The chain couples TRBV12-3 or TRBV12-4 to TRBJ1-4; 8 bases match TRBD1. With 6 bases clipped from V and 7 bases from J, the junction kept 7 bases outside the gene matches. This CDR3 comprises 14 residues. The CDR3 DNA sequence: TGTGCCAGCAGCCTCCGGACAGGGACTGAAAAACTGTTTTTT. Its translation: CASSLRTGTEKLFF.

This clonotype was found many times. The chain recombines TRBV7-9 with TRBJ2-3; possibly TRBD1 or TRBD2 for D (5 bases each). CDR3 size: 11 residues. Germline CDR1 is SEHNR and CDR2 is FQNEAQ (reference sequence). Trimming cost V 1 base and J 14 bases, with 10 bases left between them. The CDR3 protein is CASSLGGTRYF. As DNA, the CDR3 is TGTGCCAGCAGCTTAGGGGGGACGAGGTATTTT.

This clonotype appeared many times. J is TRBJ2-2 and V is TRBV30, with D unresolved. V lost 4 bases, J lost 3 bases, and 9 bases lay in between. The CDR3 extends over 13 amino acids. CDR1 GTSNPN and CDR2 SVGIG come from the germline V gene (reference sequence). Written as DNA, the CDR3 is TGTGCCTGGATTGCATGGGACACCGGGGAGCTGTTTTTT. This sequence encodes CAWIAWDTGELFF.

This clonotype was seen many times. This rearrangement joins TRBV20-1 to TRBJ1-1; tentative D call: TRBD1 (6 bases). This CDR3 is 12 amino acids long. Germline V gene sequence: CDR1 DFQATT, CDR2 SNEGSKA (reference sequence). The V end was cut by 7 bases, the J end by 3 bases, with 12 bases between. The CDR3 reads CSEEGVDTEAFF. DNA for the CDR3: TGCAGTGAAGAGGGGGTGGACACTGAAGCTTTCTTT.

This clonotype occurred many times. The chain carries TRBV18 and TRBJ1-1; D gene uncertain. The germline gives CDR1 KGHSH, CDR2 LQKENI. The germline V and J ends were trimmed by 3 bases and 1 base, with 9 bases remaining between them. The CDR3 has 14 amino acids. CDR3 nucleotide sequence: TGTGCCAGCTCACCGATCGGGTCGAACACTGAAGCTTTCTTT. Translation gives CASSPIGSNTEAFF.

This clonotype was seen a few times. The gene calls are TRBV24-1 and TRBJ2-3; 7 bases fit TRBD2. With 3 bases clipped from V and 3 bases from J, the junction kept 5 bases outside the gene matches. The CDR3 covers 15 residues. Germline lookup yields CDR1 KGHDR and CDR2 SFDVKD. The chain's CDR3 is CATSDGGVSTDTQYF. In DNA, the CDR3 is TGTGCCACCAGTGATGGGGGGGTGAGTACAGATACGCAGTATTTT.

This clonotype has a handful of counts. CDR3 sequence (DNA): TGTGCCAGCCATTTGACGGGGGGGGGCGAGCAGTACTTC. Amino acids: CASHLTGGGEQYF. The chain combines TRBV5-6 with TRBJ2-7; 8 bases line up with TRBD2. The CDR3 is 13 amino acids. Germline CDR1 reads SGHDT; CDR2 reads YYEEEE. V trimming: 7 bases; J trimming: 6 bases; junction bases outside the gene matches: 9.

This clonotype was seen at least ten times. The chain has TRBV27 and TRBJ2-7, with a tentative D call TRBD1 (5 bases). This CDR3 is 13 amino acids long. CDR1 and CDR2 (germline): MNHEY, SMNVEV (reference sequence). V lost 8 bases and J 0 bases, leaving 11 bases between the germline ends. CDR3 bases: TGTGCCAGCGGTCAGGGAATCTCCTACGAGCAGTACTTC. Its protein product is CASGQGISYEQYF.

The sample holds many counts of this clonotype. The chain employs TRBV7-9 and TRBJ1-1; 7 bases fit TRBD1. In germline, CDR1 is SEHNR, CDR2 FQNEAQ (reference sequence). Trimming took 8 bases from V and 4 from J; bases not matched to a gene: 16. The CDR3 extends over 16 amino acids. The CDR3 loop reads CASASLQGSPGTEAFF. The CDR3, as DNA: TGTGCCAGCGCCAGCTTACAGGGGTCCCCGGGCACTGAAGCTTTCTTT.

CDR3 nucleotide sequence: TGCAGCGTTGACTACTGGCAGGGGATTAATGAGCAGTTCTTC. Residues: CSVDYWQGINEQFF. The gene calls are TRBV29-1 and TRBJ2-1, with TRBD1 as a possible D gene (6 bases). V was trimmed by 3 bases and J by 7 bases, leaving 16 bases between them. The CDR3 has 14 amino acids. Germline V gives CDR1 SQVTM, CDR2 ANQGSEA.

The V gene is TRBV5-1, the J gene TRBJ1-4, with D possibly matching TRBD1 (6 bases). Trimming removed 5 bases at V and 5 bases at J, with 10 bases between. The germline V gene encodes CDR1 SGHRS and CDR2 YFSETQ. There are 13 residues in the CDR3. This CDR3 is CASRSGTNEKLFF. CDR3 DNA sequence: TGCGCCAGCAGATCAGGGACAAATGAAAAACTGTTTTTT.

This clonotype was detected many times. The V and J genes are TRBV12-3 or TRBV12-4 and TRBJ2-2, with TRBD1 as a possible D gene (5 bases). The V end was cut by 2 bases, the J end by 3 bases, with 7 bases between. The CDR3 is 14 residues long. The CDR3 DNA reads TGTGCCAGCAGTTTACAGGGTGACACCGGGGAGCTGTTTTTT. Its protein product is CASSLQGDTGELFF.

The chain links TRBV7-2 to TRBJ1-2; the D is unclear. There are 13 residues in the CDR3. The germline CDR1 and CDR2 sequences are SGHTA and FQGNSA. V dropped 7 bases and J dropped 2 bases, with 11 bases sitting between them. Written as DNA, the CDR3 is TGTGCCAGCATTCTCCCCCCGAACTATGGCTACACCTTC. It is translated as CASILPPNYGYTF.

Only a few counts were recorded for this clonotype. The rearrangement joins TRBV20-1 to TRBJ1-3; D is uncertain. The CDR3 is made up of 13 amino acids. V shed 2 bases and J shed 1 base, with 6 bases lying between them. CDR1 DFQATT and CDR2 SNEGSKA come from the germline V gene (reference sequence). The CDR3 DNA follows: TGCAGTGCTAGACAGGATTCTGGAAACACCATATATTTT. Protein product: CSARQDSGNTIYF.

This clonotype was found many times. This sequence joins TRBV7-8 and TRBJ1-2; D is possibly TRBD1 (5 bases). V was cut by 5 bases and J by 8 bases, with 21 bases left in between. The CDR3 consists of 15 residues. Germline CDR1 and CDR2: SGHVS and FQNEAQ. The CDR3 DNA sequence: TGTGCCAGCAGCCTTCCTGACAGTCCCGCCTCCGGCTACACCTTC. Amino acids: CASSLPDSPASGYTF.

This clonotype was observed a handful of times. The rearrangement joins TRBV4-1 to TRBJ2-5, with unresolved D. Germline CDR1 is MGHRA and CDR2 is YSYEKL. The germline V and J ends were trimmed by 4 bases and 2 bases, with 14 bases remaining between them. The length of the CDR3 is 15 residues. CDR3: CASSLLQTQQETQYF. The CDR3 DNA sequence: TGCGCCAGCAGCCTTCTTCAAACCCAGCAAGAGACCCAGTACTTC.

This clonotype was detected many times. This sequence joins TRBV12-3 or TRBV12-4 and TRBJ1-2; D might be TRBD1 (5 bases). This CDR3 is 15 amino acids long. V lost 6 bases to trimming and J lost 0 bases, with 14 bases between them. CDR3 protein: CASRSTDTSNYGYTF. The CDR3 bases are TGTGCCAGCAGGTCTACGGACACCTCTAACTATGGCTACACCTTC.

At least ten counts were recorded for this clonotype. The chain couples TRBV7-2 to TRBJ2-5; possibly TRBD1 or TRBD2 for D (5 bases each). CDR3 length equals 14 residues. Trimming pared 4 bases from V and 0 bases from J, leaving 9 bases between. Germline-derived CDR1 and CDR2 are SGHTA and FQGNSA. CDR3 DNA: TGTGCCAGCAGCTCGGGACCATACCAAGAGACCCAGTACTTC. Protein product: CASSSGPYQETQYF.

This clonotype was found many times. This sequence joins TRBV20-1 and TRBJ2-1; possible D gene TRBD1, 5 bases. The CDR3 extends over 15 amino acids. Trimming left V 4 bases short and J 9 bases short, with 22 bases between. Germline lookup yields CDR1 DFQATT and CDR2 SNEGSKA (reference sequence). This chain's CDR3 is CSAIPQGVVFGEQFF. Here the CDR3 DNA reads TGCAGTGCTATCCCCCAAGGGGTAGTGTTTGGTGAGCAGTTCTTC.

This clonotype was detected many times. V gene TRBV2 combines with J gene TRBJ1-1, with D unresolved. The CDR3 is made up of 12 amino acids. Trimming pared 7 bases from V and 4 bases from J, leaving 10 bases between. Germline V gives CDR1 SNHLY, CDR2 FYNNEI. CDR3 region: CASTEVGTEAFF. CDR3 nucleotides: TGTGCCAGCACGGAGGTGGGCACTGAAGCTTTCTTT.

The chain has TRBV7-9 and TRBJ2-7; possibly TRBD1 for D (5 bases). Germline values: CDR1 SEHNR, CDR2 FQNEAQ (reference sequence). V was pared by 5 bases and J by 3 bases, with 8 bases between. This CDR3 comprises 12 residues. For the CDR3, the DNA is TGTGCCAGCAGCCCGGACATCTACGAGCAGTACTTC. It yields the protein CASSPDIYEQYF.